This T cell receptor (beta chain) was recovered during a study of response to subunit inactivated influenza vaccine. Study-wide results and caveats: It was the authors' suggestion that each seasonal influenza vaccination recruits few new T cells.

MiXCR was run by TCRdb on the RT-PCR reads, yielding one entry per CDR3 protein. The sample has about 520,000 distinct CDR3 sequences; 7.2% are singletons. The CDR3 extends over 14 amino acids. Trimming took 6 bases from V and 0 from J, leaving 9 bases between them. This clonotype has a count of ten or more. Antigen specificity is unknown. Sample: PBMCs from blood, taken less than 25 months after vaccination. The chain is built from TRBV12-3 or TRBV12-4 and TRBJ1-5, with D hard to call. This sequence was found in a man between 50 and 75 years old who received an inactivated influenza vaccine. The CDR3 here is CASSRENSNQPQHF. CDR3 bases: TGTGCCAGCAGCCGGGAAAATAGCAATCAGCCCCAGCATTTT.